This entry describes one TCR beta chain. Its antigen target is currently unknown. Base qualities are not provided; no much larger clone lies one nucleotide away. The cohort comprised hundreds of healthy bone marrow donors. Cohort members were all nominally healthy when sampled, although unrecorded immune exposures were likely present. The donor tested CMV seropositive, placing the donor among the approximately 290 seropositive members of the cohort. Each donor provided a peripheral blood sample, and peripheral blood mononuclear cells were used for TCR beta sequencing. The Qiagen DNeasy Blood Extraction Kit was used to extract genomic DNA from the blood cell samples. The library came from the immunoSEQ multiplex PCR assay. A mixture of 60 forward primers for TCR Vbeta segments and 13 reverse primers for TCR Jbeta segments was used in the multiplex PCR. A multiplex PCR assay on genomic DNA amplified the CDR3 region of rearranged TCR beta genes. The Illumina HiSeq System was used to sequence the amplified TCR beta libraries as 87-base-pair reads. Per the original workflow: A later analysis tallied roughly 78 million unique TCR beta chains across the 666 repertoires, and some 12 million of those chains were shared by two or more donors. To remove PCR and sequencing errors, raw reads were error-corrected and collapsed into unique sequences using a nearest-neighbor algorithm that merged closely related sequences. V, D and J gene segments were assigned by aligning CDR3 sequences to IMGT reference sequences. For a sequence to be retained, at least a six-nucleotide match to both a V gene segment and a J gene segment was required. Rearrangements were classified as productive when the CDR3 lacked stop codons and remained in frame with V and J, and all other rearrangements were classified as non-productive. Following IMGT convention, CDR3 was defined as the stretch from the second conserved V-encoded cysteine to the conserved J-encoded phenylalanine. Sequences without an unambiguous match to a single V gene segment were excluded from the earlier analysis of approximately 600 of the donors. In an earlier analysis of 587 of the donors, a V segment was called functional when productive rearrangements were above 56.7%, and segregating when the standard deviation between donors exceeded 5%. A statistical classification framework was developed to diagnose cytomegalovirus status using the catalog of TCR beta chain sequences. In a later analysis, TCR nucleotide sequences were compared against IMGT/GENE-DB human TR gene sequences so that V and J genes could be assigned. Using the TCRdist pipeline, a later analysis assigned CDR3 sequences along with most-parsimonious VDJ recombination scenarios. In a later analysis, each TCR beta chain was defined by its CDR3 amino acid sequence together with its V-gene family, and reads without a unique V-gene family were excluded. In a later analysis, nearly 600 highly shared, low-generation-probability nucleotide sequences were removed to address suspected cross-contamination and a sequencing artifact. For each public chain, a later analysis derived a clonal expansion index from normalized ranks of inferred template counts within each repertoire. In a later analysis, generation probabilities were computed using a VDJ recombination model fitted to out-of-frame rearrangements, and the results were checked against IGoR. In a later analysis, hypergeometric tests were used to score TCR-TCR, TCR-HLA and TCR-CMV co-occurrence, with a repertoire-size bias correction applied to TCR pairs. False discovery rates were estimated in a later analysis by permuting HLA or CMV assignments 20 times. In a later analysis, co-occurring TCRs were grouped using DBSCAN, with TCRdist sequence similarity added in when clustering inside HLA-allele-positive subsets. Repertoires with fewer than 30,000 or more than 120,000 public chains, plus five repertoires with anomalous nucleotide sharing, were excluded from co-occurrence clustering. In TCRdb, the immuneACCESS table is reduced to in-frame sequences with V and J assigned. These tables do not hold every clone; where another copy was compared, an unresolved V gene accounts for under half, and the others remain unexplained. The V and J calls and clone size were taken over from that table, and D and trimming were inferred from the DNA. Present in this sample are 60,000 to 65,000 clones, roughly 73% of which were seen just once. The top ten hold around a quarter of the sample.

This entry comes from a study of cytomegalovirus exposure and HLA in healthy donors (dated by TCRdb to the late 2010s). Notes on the research overall: According to an earlier analysis of 587 of the donors, roughly 180 million T cells yielded some 120 million unique TCR beta sequences and approximately 280 Gb of sequence data. An early release covering over 500 HLA-typed donors comprised 250 to 350 gigabases of sequencing data and roughly 86 million unique TCR sequences. Among the roughly 400 genotyped donors, approximately 77% belonged to the genetic ancestry cluster associated with self-reported Caucasian donors. The study aimed to test whether signatures of past pathogen exposure could be identified by cataloging public T cell receptors. The T cell repertoires of 666 subjects were profiled by immunosequencing and related to cytomegalovirus serostatus. Besides the first cohort of about 730 subjects, a separate validation cohort made up of 95 to 150 different subjects was used. The study combined high-throughput TCR immunosequencing, statistical association of individual TCRs with disease status, and machine learning to predict cytomegalovirus infection status. A later analysis re-examined previously published TCR beta repertoires from roughly 650 donors and added high-resolution HLA genotyping to investigate patterns of TCR occurrence. In the later analysis, no new phenotypic data were used to find candidate immune exposures; instead, reliance was placed on TCR beta sequences and their occurrence across donors. In an earlier analysis of 587 of the donors, high-throughput TCR beta sequencing was used to judge whether each TCR beta V gene segment behaved as functional or pseudogenic. Alongside the repertoire data, information on donor age, sex, ethnicity and CMV serostatus was compiled. A later genetic analysis took genome-wide SNP genotypes for 398 of the 666 donors and used that subset as a discovery cohort. Every repertoire in the discovery cohort had been generated on one and the same sequencing platform. HLA typing included class I and class II loci at four-digit resolution. Typing coverage differed by locus: A, B, C, DRB1 and DQB1 were typed in roughly 629-630 donors, DQA1 in 500 to 550, DPA1 in 600 to 610, and DPB1 in approximately 450. Because of strong linkage in the cohort, roughly five DR-DQ haplotypes were treated as single units for association and clustering. Across approximately 420 genotyped donors of the cohort, an average of approximately 200,000 unique TCR beta nucleotide sequences per donor were sequenced, and around 20% of those sequences were non-productive.

Counted from cysteine to phenylalanine, this CDR3 has 13 amino acids. This entry keeps only the CDR3 DNA: 39 bases, framed from base 1. The CDR1 and CDR2 encoded by the germline V gene are KGHSH and LQKENI. At the junction V is shortened by 4 bases and J by 7 bases, with 13 bases in between. Results the study describes overall, beyond this receptor: Presence/absence analyses assumed roughly uniform sequencing depth across donors, an assumption that may not hold. The sequencing pipeline was judged likely to have produced a cluster of highly shared sequence variants as a technical artifact. A further reported finding was that TCR beta sequences accurately predicted the HLA-A and HLA-B alleles for most subjects in the first cohort. In both the original and validation cohorts, the classifier was reported to diagnose cytomegalovirus status with high specificity and sensitivity. Because counts were too low, 15 to 20 rarely observed V segments, including chromosome 9 orphons, were left out of the earlier analysis of about 620 of the donors. Correlated functional status among segregating V segments might be attributable to linkage disequilibrium, but an unknown experimental factor could not be ruled out. In a later analysis, several top co-occurrence clusters were reported to appear linked to parvovirus B19, influenza, CMV and Epstein-Barr virus. While some public TCRs were present in many individuals, most TCR sequences turned up only very rarely across donors. Immune exposure information for the cohort was limited to CMV serostatus. A later analysis associated around 16,000 TCR beta sequences with specific HLA alleles at a false discovery rate of 0.05. Because some donors lacked HLA typing at each locus, the association tests relied only on the typed subset. Compared with the 666-donor mean, donors in an Asian-associated ancestry cluster had fewer N-insertions in productive TCRs, according to a later genetic analysis. A later analysis found that HLA-associated TCR beta chains were more clonally expanded and had lower generation probabilities than equally common non-associated chains. V-gene and J-gene trimming of TCR beta chains was associated with a missense DCLRE1C variant in a later genetic analysis, and the association was replicated in an independent cohort. In a later analysis, the rate of TCR association differed among HLA loci, with DRB1 alleles having the most associated TCRs and HLA-C alleles having the fewest. In this cohort, only TCR beta chains were sequenced, and detectable features were limited by the absence of alpha or paired-chain data. Because the 87-base-pair reads could not distinguish some IMGT-functional V segments, including TRBV6-2 and TRBV6-3, those segments were excluded. It was suggested by the authors that the approach could potentially be generalized to other disease states and immunological phenotypes. In vitro tests confirmed that a few of the cytomegalovirus-associated TCR beta chains recognize cytomegalovirus antigens. Assigning TCR associations to individual alleles was difficult when HLA alleles, especially DR and DQ, strongly co-occurred. Broadly in line with IMGT annotations, most TCR beta V segments showed up in productive rearrangements about 87% or about 30% of the time in an earlier analysis of several hundred of the donors. In the study, some 180 TCR beta chains were listed as associated with cytomegalovirus. According to a later analysis, most CMV-associated TCR beta chains appeared to be HLA-restricted, and the HLA associations seemed to be driven largely by CMV exposure.

This chain is built from TRBV18 and TRBJ1-1; TRBD1 is a possible D gene, resting on 5 matching bases. The specimen sequenced was PBMCs. The TCR sequence derives from a woman aged 40 to 55 in good health and CMV-seropositive. CDR3 reads: CASSLQGAHEAFF. The DNA sequence is given as TGTGCCAGCTCACTGCAGGGCGCACATGAAGCTTTCTTT.